This is a list of T cell receptor beta chains from one sample in a study of siplizumab effects on memory and regulatory T cells. Sequenced by immunoSEQ multiplex PCR; TCRdb stores in-frame clones only, minus some. The profile shows around 120,000 clones, approximately 94% of them singletons. The material sequenced was non-Treg CD4+ T cells sorted from blood. These receptors all stem from a human donor in good health. Each CDR3 is given with its conserved first and last residue. Each record gives: J gene, V gene, D gene, clone size, CDR3 DNA, CDR3 protein. The D gene is left open where the match is weak. Not every row has a clone size; where given, it reads once, few, many or a size class.

>TRBJ1-1|TRBV4-1|TRBD1|NA
TGCGCCAGCAGCTCCGTTGCCTTCGGGGACAGATTCATGAACACTGAAGCTTTCTTT
CASSSVAFGDRFMNTEAFF
>TRBJ1-1|TRBV4-1|NA|NA
TGCGCCAGCAGACACAGGGTTCAGAACACTGAAGCTTTCTTT
CASRHRVQNTEAFF
>TRBJ2-7|TRBV6-6|NA|NA
TGTGCCAGCAGTTACTCCAATTGGGGGGAGCAGTACTTC
CASSYSNWGEQYF
>TRBJ1-5|TRBV19|TRBD1|NA
TGTGCCACCGACAGGGATTCAGGTCAGCCCCAGCATTTT
CATDRDSGQPQHF
>TRBJ2-7|TRBV6-6|NA|NA
TGTGCCAGCTCCGGGGGCGATTACGAGCAGTACTTC
CASSGGDYEQYF
>TRBJ1-2|TRBV6-1|NA|once
TGTGCCAGCAATACGGGGGGCGCGGATGGCTACACCTTC
CASNTGGADGYTF
>TRBJ2-4|TRBV27|NA|NA
TGTGCCAGCAGTTCGCCCCAGACACAAAGAGGCATTCAGTACTTC
CASSSPQTQRGIQYF
>TRBJ2-5|TRBV7-7|TRBD2|NA
TGTGCTAGCAGCTTAGAGACTAGCGGACAAGAGACCCAGTACTTC
CASSLETSGQETQYF
>TRBJ1-2|TRBV5-1|TRBD1|NA
TGCGCCAGCAGCTCCGGGACAGGGGGCTTTAGTGGCTACACCTTC
CASSSGTGGFSGYTF
>TRBJ2-2|TRBV11-3|TRBD1|NA
TGTGCCAGCAGCTTCACAGGGGCGAACACCGGGGAGCTGTTTTTT
CASSFTGANTGELFF
>TRBJ2-7|TRBV19|NA|NA
TGTGCCAGCCAGACAGGAGGAGGCTCCTACGAGCAGTACTTC
CASQTGGGSYEQYF
>TRBJ2-5|TRBV18|TRBD1|NA
TGTGCCAGCTCACCACCTAGACAGGGAGTTAAAGAGACCCAGTACTTC
CASSPPRQGVKETQYF
>TRBJ2-7|TRBV7-2|TRBD2|NA
TGTGCCAGCAGCTTAGCGGGAGGGGTTTCAAAGTACTTC
CASSLAGGVSKYF
>TRBJ1-1|TRBV2|NA|NA
TGTGCCAGCAGTGACAGGACGGTTTCTTTCTTT
CASSDRTVSFF
>TRBJ1-2|TRBV18|TRBD1|NA
TGTGCCAGCTCTCAACGGGACAGCTATGGCTACACCTTC
CASSQRDSYGYTF
>TRBJ2-3|TRBV11-2|NA|once
TGTGCCAGCCGTCCCATCAGTAGCACAGATACGCAGTATTTT
CASRPISSTDTQYF
>TRBJ2-7|TRBV6-5|TRBD1|NA
TGTGCCAGCAGCCGAGGACAGGGGGCAGGCGAGCAGTACTTC
CASSRGQGAGEQYF
>TRBJ1-2|TRBV2|TRBD1|NA
TGTGCCAGCAGTCGACAGGGGAACACCTATGGCTACACCTTC
CASSRQGNTYGYTF
>TRBJ2-1|TRBV6-1|TRBD2|NA
TGTGCCAGCAGTGAAATTCCGGGAGGGCCTTTCTTC
CASSEIPGGPFF
>TRBJ1-5|TRBV5-5|NA|NA
TGTGCCAGCAGCTTGGGTTCAGGGAACAATCAGCCCCAGCATTTT
CASSLGSGNNQPQHF
>TRBJ1-1|TRBV2|NA|NA
TGTGCCAGCAGTGAAGCGCACCTAGGCAGGGCGAACACTGAAGCTTTCTTT
CASSEAHLGRANTEAFF
>TRBJ1-1|TRBV11-2|NA|NA
TGTGCCAGCAGCTTAGGAACGGTGAACACTGAAGCTTTCTTT
CASSLGTVNTEAFF
>TRBJ2-3|TRBV10-3|TRBD1|NA
TGTGCCTCGACACGGGACAGGGGGGGGACAGATACGCAGTATTTT
CASTRDRGGTDTQYF
>TRBJ1-2|TRBV15|NA|NA
TGTGCCAGGCCCTATGGCTACACCTTC
CARPYGYTF
>TRBJ1-2|TRBV19|TRBD1|few
TGTGCCACCGTAGCTGGACAGGGTAACTATGGCTACACCTTC
CATVAGQGNYGYTF
>TRBJ2-1|TRBV5-1|NA|NA
TGCGCCAGCAGCCTCAAAATCCTGTCCGGGGGTGAGCAGTTCTTC
CASSLKILSGGEQFF
>TRBJ2-4|TRBV6-1|NA|NA
TGTGCCAGCAGTACGGGCCTGGGATACGAAAACATTCAGTACTTC
CASSTGLGYENIQYF
>TRBJ2-1|TRBV7-2|NA|NA
TGTGCCAGCAGCAAGCTTGGGGTCAATGAGCAGTTCTTC
CASSKLGVNEQFF
>TRBJ2-1|TRBV5-8|NA|NA
TGTGCCAGCAGATTTGGGCAAAGCTCCTACAATGAGCAGTTCTTC
CASRFGQSSYNEQFF
>TRBJ2-3|TRBV14|NA|NA
TGTGCCAGCAGCCCCCGGCAAAATCCTAGCACAGATACGCAGTATTTT
CASSPRQNPSTDTQYF
>TRBJ2-1|TRBV5-4|NA|NA
TGTGCCAGCAGCCCTGGACGGGTCAATGAGCAGTTCTTC
CASSPGRVNEQFF
>TRBJ1-2|TRBV19|NA|NA
TGTGCCAGTATCCAGGGGTCGACTACCTATGGCTACACCTTC
CASIQGSTTYGYTF
>TRBJ1-2|TRBV7-2|NA|NA
TGTGCCAGCAGCTTAAGAGGGACTGGCTATGGCTACACCTTC
CASSLRGTGYGYTF
>TRBJ1-6|TRBV10-3|NA|NA
TGTGCCATCAGTGGAACTCAGACTGGAGGCTGGTCACCCCTCCACTTT
CAISGTQTGGWSPLHF
>TRBJ1-5|TRBV2|NA|NA
TGTGCCAGCAGTGGGGTCCGCGACTCCGATCAGCCCCAGCATTTT
CASSGVRDSDQPQHF
>TRBJ1-2|TRBV2|NA|NA
TGTGCCAGCAGTGAATTACAGGGTTTCTATGGCTACACCTTC
CASSELQGFYGYTF
>TRBJ2-7|TRBV6-1|TRBD2|NA
TGTGCCAGCAGAACCGGGGGGACGGCCTCCTACGAGCAGTACTTC
CASRTGGTASYEQYF
>TRBJ1-5|TRBV7-9|TRBD1|NA
TGTGCCAGCAGCTTGACAGGGGGCAGTCAGCCCCAGCATTTT
CASSLTGGSQPQHF
>TRBJ2-1|TRBV5-1|NA|NA
TGCGCCAGCAGCTTGTCCCCGGAGAATGAGCAGTTCTTC
CASSLSPENEQFF
>TRBJ1-5|TRBV6-5|NA|NA
TGTGCCAGCAGTAACCCGCCTCAGCCCCAGCATTTT
CASSNPPQPQHF
>TRBJ2-1|TRBV29-1|NA|NA
TGCAGAACAGACGGGGGAAGCTCCTACAATGAGCAGTTCTTC
CRTDGGSSYNEQFF
>TRBJ2-2|TRBV18|NA|NA
TGTGCCAGCTCACCCCCCCTGAACACCGGGGAGCTGTTTTTT
CASSPPLNTGELFF
>TRBJ1-5|TRBV30|NA|NA
TGTGCCTGGAGTGTAGGAGGGTCCGCGAGCAATCAGCCCCAGCATTTT
CAWSVGGSASNQPQHF
>TRBJ2-5|TRBV6-1|NA|NA
TGTGCCAGCAGTGACATTGGAACCCAGTACTTC
CASSDIGTQYF
>TRBJ1-5|TRBV7-2|NA|once
TGTGCCAGCAGCTTACTGGGGGATCAGCCCCAGCATTTT
CASSLLGDQPQHF
>TRBJ2-7|TRBV6-1|NA|NA
TGTGCCAGCAGACGATCCCCGAGACCGCCCGAGCAGTACTTC
CASRRSPRPPEQYF